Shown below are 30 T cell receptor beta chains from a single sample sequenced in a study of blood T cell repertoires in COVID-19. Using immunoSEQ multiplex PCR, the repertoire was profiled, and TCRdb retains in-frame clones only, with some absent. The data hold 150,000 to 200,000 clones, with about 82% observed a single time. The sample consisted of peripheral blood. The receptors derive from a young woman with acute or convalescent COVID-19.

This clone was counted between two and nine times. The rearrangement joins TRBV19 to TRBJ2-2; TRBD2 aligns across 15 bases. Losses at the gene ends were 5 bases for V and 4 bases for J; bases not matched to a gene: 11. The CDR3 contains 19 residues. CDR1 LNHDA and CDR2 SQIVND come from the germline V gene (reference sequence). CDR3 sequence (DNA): TGTGCCAGTAGTCTCCGTGGACTAGCGGGGGGGCCGAGCACCGGGGAGCTGTTTTTT. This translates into CASSLRGLAGGPSTGELFF.

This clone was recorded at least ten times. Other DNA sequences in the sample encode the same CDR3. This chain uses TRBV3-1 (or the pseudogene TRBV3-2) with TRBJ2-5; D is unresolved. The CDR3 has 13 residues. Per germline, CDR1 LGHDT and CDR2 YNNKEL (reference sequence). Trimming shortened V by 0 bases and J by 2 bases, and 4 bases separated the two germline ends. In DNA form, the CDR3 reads TGTGCCAGCAGCCAAGATCTGCAAGAGACCCAGTACTTC. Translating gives CASSQDLQETQYF.

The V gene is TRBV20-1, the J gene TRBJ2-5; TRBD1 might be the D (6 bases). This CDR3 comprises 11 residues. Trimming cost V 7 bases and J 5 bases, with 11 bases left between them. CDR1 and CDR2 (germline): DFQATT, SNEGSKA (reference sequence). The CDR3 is CSGSGVETQYF. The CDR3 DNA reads TGCAGTGGCTCAGGGGTTGAGACCCAGTACTTC.

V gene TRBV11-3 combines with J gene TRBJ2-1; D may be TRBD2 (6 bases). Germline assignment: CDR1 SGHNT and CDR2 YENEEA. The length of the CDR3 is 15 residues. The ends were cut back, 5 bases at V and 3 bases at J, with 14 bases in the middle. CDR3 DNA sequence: TGTGCCAGCAGCCGCACTAGCCGGGGCTACAATGAGCAGTTCTTC. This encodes CASSRTSRGYNEQFF.

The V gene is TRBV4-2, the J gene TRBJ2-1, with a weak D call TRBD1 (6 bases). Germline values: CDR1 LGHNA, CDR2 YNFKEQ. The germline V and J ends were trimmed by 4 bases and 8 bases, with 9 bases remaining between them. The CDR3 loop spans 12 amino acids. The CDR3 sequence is CASSRNRDEQFF. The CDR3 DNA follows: TGTGCCAGCAGCCGAAACAGGGATGAGCAGTTCTTC.

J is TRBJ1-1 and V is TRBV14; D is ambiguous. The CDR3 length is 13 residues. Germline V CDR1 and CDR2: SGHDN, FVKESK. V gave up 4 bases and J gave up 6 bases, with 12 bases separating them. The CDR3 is CASSLLSGAEAFF. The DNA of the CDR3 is TGTGCCAGCAGCCTTCTCTCAGGCGCTGAAGCTTTCTTT. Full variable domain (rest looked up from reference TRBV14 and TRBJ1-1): EAGVTQFPSHSVIEKGQTVTLRCDPISGHDNLYWYRRVMGKEIKFLLHFVKESKQDESGMPNNRFLAERTGGTYSTLKVQPAELEDSGVYFCASSLLSGAEAFFGQGTRLTVV.

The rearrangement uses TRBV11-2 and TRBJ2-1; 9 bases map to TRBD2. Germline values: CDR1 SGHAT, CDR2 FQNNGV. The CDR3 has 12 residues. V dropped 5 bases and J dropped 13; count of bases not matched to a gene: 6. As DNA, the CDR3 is TGTGCCAGCAGCCTGAATAGCGGGAGACAGTTCTTC. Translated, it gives CASSLNSGRQFF.

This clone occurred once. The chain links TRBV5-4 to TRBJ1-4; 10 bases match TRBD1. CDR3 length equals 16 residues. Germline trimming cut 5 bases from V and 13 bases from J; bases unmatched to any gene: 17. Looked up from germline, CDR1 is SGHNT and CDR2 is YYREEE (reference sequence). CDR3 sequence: CASSSGGGQGITRLFF. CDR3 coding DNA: TGTGCCAGCAGTTCTGGAGGGGGACAGGGGATTACGCGACTGTTTTTT.

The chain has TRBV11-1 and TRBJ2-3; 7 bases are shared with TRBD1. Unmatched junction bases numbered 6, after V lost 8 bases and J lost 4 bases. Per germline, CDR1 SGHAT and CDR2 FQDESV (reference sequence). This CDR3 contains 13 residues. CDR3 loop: CASRLGGADTQYF. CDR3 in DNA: TGTGCCAGCCGCCTAGGGGGCGCAGATACGCAGTATTTT. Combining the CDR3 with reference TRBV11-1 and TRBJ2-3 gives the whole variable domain EAEVAQSPRYKITEKSQAVAFWCDPISGHATLYWYRQILGQGPELLVQFQDESVVDDSQLPKDRFSAERLKGVDSTLKIQPAELGDSAMYLCASRLGGADTQYFGPGTRLTVL.

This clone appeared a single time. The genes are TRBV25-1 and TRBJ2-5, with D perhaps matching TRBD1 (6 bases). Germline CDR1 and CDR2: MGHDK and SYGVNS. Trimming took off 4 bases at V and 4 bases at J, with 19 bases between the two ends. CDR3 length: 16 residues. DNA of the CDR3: TGTGCCAGCAGTGCCTCACAGGGCTGGGGAATAGAGACCCAGTACTTC. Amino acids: CASSASQGWGIETQYF. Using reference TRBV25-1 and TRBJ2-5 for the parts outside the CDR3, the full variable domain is EADIYQTPRYLVIGTGKKITLECSQTMGHDKMYWYQQDPGMELHLIHYSYGVNSTEKGDLSSESTVSRIRTEHFPLTLESARPSHTSQYLCASSASQGWGIETQYFGPGTRLLVL.

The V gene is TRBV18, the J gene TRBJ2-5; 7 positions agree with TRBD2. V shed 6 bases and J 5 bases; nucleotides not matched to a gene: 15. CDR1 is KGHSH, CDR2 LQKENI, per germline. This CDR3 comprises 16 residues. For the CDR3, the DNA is TGTGCCAGCTCCCCGACCAGGACTAGTTTATCGGAGACCCAGTACTTC. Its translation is CASSPTRTSLSETQYF.

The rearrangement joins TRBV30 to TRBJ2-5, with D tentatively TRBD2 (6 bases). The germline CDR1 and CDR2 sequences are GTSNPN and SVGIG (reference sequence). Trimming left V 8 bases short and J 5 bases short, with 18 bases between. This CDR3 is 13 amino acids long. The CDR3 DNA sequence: TGTGCCCACGCCGGACTACGGGGGGAGACCCAGTACTTC. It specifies CAHAGLRGETQYF. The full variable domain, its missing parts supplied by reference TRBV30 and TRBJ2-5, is SQTIHQWPATLVQPVGSPLSLECTVEGTSNPNLYWYRQAAGRGLQLLFYSVGIGQISSEVPQNLSASRPQDRQFILSSKKLLLSDSGFYLCAHAGLRGETQYFGPGTRLLVL.

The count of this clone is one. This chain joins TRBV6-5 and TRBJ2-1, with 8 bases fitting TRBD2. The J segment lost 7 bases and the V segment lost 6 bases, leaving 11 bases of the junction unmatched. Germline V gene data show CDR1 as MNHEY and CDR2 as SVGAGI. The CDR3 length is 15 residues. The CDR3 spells CASSQLAVPLNEQFF. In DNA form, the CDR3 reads TGTGCCAGCAGCCAACTAGCGGTTCCTCTGAATGAGCAGTTCTTC.

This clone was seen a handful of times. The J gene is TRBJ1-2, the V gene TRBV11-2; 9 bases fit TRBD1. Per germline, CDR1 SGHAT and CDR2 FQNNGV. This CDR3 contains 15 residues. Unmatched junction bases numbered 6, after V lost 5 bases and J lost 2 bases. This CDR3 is CASSRGTGKNYGYTF. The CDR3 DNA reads TGTGCCAGCAGCCGCGGGACAGGGAAAAACTATGGCTACACCTTC.

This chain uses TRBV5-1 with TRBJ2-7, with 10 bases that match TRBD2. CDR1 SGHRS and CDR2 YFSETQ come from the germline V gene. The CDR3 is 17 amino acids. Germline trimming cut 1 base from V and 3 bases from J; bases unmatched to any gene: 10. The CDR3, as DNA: TGCGCCAGCAGCTTGTGGGGGCTAGCGGGAGAATACTACGAGCAGTACTTC. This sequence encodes CASSLWGLAGEYYEQYF.

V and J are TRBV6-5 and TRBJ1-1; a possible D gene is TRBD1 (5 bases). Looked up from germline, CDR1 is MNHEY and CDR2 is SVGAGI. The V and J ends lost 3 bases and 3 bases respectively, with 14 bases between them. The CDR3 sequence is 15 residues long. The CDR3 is CASSYVGAGDTEAFF. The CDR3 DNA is TGTGCCAGCAGTTATGTAGGGGCTGGGGACACTGAAGCTTTCTTT.

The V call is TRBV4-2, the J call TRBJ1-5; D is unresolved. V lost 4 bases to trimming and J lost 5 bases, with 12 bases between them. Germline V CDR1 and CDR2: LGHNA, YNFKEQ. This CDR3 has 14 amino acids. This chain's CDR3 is CASSLNSPHQPQHF. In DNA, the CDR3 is TGTGCCAGCAGCCTCAACTCCCCACATCAGCCCCAGCATTTT.

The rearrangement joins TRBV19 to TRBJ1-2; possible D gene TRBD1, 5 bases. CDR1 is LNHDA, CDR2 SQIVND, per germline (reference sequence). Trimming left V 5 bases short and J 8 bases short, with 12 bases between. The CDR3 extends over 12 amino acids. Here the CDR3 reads CASSAQRTGYTF. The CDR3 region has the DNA TGTGCCAGTAGTGCCCAAAGGACAGGCTACACCTTC.

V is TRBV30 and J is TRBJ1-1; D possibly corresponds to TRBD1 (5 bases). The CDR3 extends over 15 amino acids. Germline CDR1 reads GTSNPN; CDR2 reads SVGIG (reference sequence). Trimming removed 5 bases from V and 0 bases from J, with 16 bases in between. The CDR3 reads CAWHPPRGLNTEAFF. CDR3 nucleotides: TGTGCCTGGCATCCCCCGCGGGGGTTGAACACTGAAGCTTTCTTT.

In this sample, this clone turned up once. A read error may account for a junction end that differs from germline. The DNA of the CDR3 is TGTGCCAGCAGACACCAGGGGAACGCCGGGGAGCTGTTTTTT. Its translation is CASRHQGNAGELFF. The gene calls are TRBV7-6 and TRBJ2-2; tentatively, D is TRBD1 (6 bases). This CDR3 has 14 amino acids. Germline V gene lookup returns CDR1 SGHVS and CDR2 FNYEAQ.

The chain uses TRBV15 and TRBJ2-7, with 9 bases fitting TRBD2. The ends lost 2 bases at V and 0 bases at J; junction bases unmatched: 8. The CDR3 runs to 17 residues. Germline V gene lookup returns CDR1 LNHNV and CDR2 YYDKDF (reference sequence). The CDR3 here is CATSRKAAGGPSYEQYF. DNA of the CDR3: TGTGCCACCAGCAGAAAAGCGGCGGGAGGGCCCTCCTACGAGCAGTACTTC.

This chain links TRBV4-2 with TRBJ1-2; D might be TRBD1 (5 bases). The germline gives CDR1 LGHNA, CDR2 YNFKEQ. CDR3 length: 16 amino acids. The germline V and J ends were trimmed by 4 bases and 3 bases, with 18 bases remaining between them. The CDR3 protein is CASSRTARGTDYGYTF. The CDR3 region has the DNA TGTGCCAGCAGCCGCACAGCACGGGGGACGGACTATGGCTACACCTTC.

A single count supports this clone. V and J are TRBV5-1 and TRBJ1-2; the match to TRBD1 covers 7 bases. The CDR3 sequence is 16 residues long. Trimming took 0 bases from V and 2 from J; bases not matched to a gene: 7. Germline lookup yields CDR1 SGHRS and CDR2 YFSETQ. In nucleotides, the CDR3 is TGCGCCAGCAGCTTGGGGGGGACAGCCCGAAACTATGGCTACACCTTC. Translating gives CASSLGGTARNYGYTF.

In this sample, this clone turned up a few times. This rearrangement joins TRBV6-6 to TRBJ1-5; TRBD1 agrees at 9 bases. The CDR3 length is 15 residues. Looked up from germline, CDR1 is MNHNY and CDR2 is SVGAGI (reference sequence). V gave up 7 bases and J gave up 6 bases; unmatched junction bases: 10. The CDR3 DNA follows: TGTGCCAGCACCCCTACAGGGGGCCAAGGTCAGCCCCAGCATTTT. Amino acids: CASTPTGGQGQPQHF.

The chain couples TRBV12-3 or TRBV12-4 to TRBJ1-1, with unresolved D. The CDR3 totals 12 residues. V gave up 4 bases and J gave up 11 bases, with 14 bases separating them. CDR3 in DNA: TGTGCCAGCAGTTCACTAGTGGAAGCGGCTTTCTTT. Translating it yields CASSSLVEAAFF.

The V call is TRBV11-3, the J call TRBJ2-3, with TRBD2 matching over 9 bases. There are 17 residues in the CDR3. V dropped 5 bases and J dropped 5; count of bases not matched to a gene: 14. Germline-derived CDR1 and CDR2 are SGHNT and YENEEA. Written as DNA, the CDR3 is TGTGCCAGCAGCACCTACAAGCAGCGGGGGGATGAAGATACGCAGTATTTT. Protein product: CASSTYKQRGDEDTQYF.

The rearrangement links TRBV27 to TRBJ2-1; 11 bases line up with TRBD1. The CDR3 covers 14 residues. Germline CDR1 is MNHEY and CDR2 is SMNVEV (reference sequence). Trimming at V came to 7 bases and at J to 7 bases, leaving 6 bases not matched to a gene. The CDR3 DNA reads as TGTGCCAGCAAGCGGGACAGGGGGGCGAATGAGCAGTTCTTC. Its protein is CASKRDRGANEQFF.

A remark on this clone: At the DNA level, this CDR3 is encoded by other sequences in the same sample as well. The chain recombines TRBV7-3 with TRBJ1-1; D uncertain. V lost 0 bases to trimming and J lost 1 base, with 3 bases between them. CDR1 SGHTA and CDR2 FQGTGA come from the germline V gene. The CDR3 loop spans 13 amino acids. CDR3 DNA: TGTGCCAGCAGCTTAACGAGGAACACTGAAGCTTTCTTT. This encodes CASSLTRNTEAFF.

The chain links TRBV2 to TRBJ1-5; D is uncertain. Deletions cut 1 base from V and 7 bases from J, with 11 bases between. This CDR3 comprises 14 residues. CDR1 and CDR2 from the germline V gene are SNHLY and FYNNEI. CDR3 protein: CASSEGSGYQPQHF. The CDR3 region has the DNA TGTGCCAGCAGTGAAGGTTCAGGATACCAGCCCCAGCATTTT.

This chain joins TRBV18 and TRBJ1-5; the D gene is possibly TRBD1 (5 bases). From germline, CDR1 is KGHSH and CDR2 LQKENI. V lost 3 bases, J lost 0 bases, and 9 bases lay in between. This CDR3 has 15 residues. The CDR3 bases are TGTGCCAGCTCACCTCAGGGAAATAGCAATCAGCCCCAGCATTTT. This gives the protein CASSPQGNSNQPQHF.